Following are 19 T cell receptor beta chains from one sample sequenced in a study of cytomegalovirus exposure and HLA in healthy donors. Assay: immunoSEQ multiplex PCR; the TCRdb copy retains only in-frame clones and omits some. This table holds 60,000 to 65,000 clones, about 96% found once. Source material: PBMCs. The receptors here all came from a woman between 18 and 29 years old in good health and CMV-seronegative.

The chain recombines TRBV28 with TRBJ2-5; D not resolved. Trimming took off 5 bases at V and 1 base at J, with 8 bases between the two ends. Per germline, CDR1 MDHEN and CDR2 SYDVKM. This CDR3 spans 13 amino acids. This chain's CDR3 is CASSLPPQETQYF. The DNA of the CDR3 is TGTGCCAGCAGTCTCCCCCCCCAAGAGACCCAGTACTTC.

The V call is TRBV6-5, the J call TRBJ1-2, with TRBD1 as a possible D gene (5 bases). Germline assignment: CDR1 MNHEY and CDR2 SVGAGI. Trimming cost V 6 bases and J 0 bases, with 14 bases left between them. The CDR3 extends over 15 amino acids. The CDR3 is CASSLQVTANYGYTF. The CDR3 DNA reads TGTGCCAGCAGCCTACAGGTTACAGCTAACTATGGCTACACCTTC.

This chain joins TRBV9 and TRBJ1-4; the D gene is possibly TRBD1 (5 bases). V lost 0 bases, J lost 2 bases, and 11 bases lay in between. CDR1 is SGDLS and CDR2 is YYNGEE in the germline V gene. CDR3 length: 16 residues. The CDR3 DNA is TGTGCCAGCAGCGTAGCTTGGGGGGGTACTAATGAAAAACTGTTTTTT. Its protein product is CASSVAWGGTNEKLFF.

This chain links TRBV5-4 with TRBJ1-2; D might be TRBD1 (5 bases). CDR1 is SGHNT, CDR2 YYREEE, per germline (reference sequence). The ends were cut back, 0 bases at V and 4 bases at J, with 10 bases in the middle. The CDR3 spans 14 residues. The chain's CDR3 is CASSLGGSRYGYTF. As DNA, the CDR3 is TGTGCCAGCAGCTTGGGGGGCAGCCGCTATGGCTACACCTTC.

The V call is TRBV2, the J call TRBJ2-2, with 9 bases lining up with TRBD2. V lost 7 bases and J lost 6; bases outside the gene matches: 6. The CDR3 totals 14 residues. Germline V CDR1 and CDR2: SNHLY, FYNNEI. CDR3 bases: TGTGCCAGCACCCTCGTAGCGGGAGCCGGGGAGCTGTTTTTT. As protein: CASTLVAGAGELFF.

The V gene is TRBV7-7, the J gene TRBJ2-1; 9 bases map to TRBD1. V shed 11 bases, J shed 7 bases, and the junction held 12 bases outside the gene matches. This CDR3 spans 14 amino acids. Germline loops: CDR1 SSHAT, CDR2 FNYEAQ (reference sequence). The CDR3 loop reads CAPPDRGVVNEQFF. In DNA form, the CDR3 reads TGTGCCCCACCGGACAGGGGAGTGGTGAATGAGCAGTTCTTC.

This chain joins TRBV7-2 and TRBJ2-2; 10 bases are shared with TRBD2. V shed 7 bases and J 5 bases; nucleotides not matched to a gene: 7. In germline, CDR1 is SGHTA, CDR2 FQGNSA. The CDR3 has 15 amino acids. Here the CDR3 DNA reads TGTGCCAGCATTCCGTGGACTAGCGGTACCGGGGAGCTGTTTTTT. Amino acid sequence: CASIPWTSGTGELFF.

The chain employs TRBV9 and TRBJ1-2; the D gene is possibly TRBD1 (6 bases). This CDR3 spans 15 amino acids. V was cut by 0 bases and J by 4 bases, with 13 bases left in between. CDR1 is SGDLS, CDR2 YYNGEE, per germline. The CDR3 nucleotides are TGTGCCAGCAGCGTAGGGCGGGGGGCGGTCTATGGCTACACCTTC. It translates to CASSVGRGAVYGYTF. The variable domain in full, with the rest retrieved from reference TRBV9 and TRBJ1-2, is DSGVTQTPKHLITATGQRVTLRCSPRSGDLSVYWYQQSLDQGLQFLIQYYNGEERAKGNILERFSAQQFPDLHSELNLSSLELGDSALYFCASSVGRGAVYGYTFGSGTRLTVV.

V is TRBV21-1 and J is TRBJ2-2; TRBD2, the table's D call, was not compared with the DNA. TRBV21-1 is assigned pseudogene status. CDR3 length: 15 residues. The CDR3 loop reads CASSPIAGNTGELFF. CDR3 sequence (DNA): TGTGCCAGCAGCCCTATAGCGGGAAATACCGGGGAGCTGTTTTTT.

CDR3 sequence: CASSPLAHQETQYF. Written as DNA, the CDR3 is TGTGCCAGCAGCCCACTAGCGCACCAAGAGACCCAGTACTTC. The V and J genes are TRBV4-2 and TRBJ2-5; TRBD2 matches 7 bases. Trimming took 4 bases from V and 0 from J; bases not matched to a gene: 2. The CDR3 has 14 residues. Per germline, CDR1 LGHNA and CDR2 YNFKEQ.

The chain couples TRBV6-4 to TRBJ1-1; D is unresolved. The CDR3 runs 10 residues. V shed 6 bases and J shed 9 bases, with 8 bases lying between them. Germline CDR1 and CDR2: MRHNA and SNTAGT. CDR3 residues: CASRTHQAFF. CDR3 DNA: TGTGCCAGCAGGACTCACCAAGCTTTCTTT.

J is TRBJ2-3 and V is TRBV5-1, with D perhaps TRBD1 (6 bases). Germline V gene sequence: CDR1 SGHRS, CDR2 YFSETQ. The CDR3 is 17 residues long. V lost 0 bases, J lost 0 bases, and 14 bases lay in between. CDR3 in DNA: TGCGCCAGCAGCTTGGCGCGGACAGCACCAAGCACAGATACGCAGTATTTT. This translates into CASSLARTAPSTDTQYF.

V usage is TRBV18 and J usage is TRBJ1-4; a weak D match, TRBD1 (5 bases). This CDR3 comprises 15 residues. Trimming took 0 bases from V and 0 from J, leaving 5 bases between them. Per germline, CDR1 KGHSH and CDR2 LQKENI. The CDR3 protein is CASSPPQATNEKLFF. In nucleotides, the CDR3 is TGTGCCAGCTCACCACCACAGGCAACTAATGAAAAACTGTTTTTT.

The CDR3 nucleotides read TGTGCCAGCAGTTTGGGGCTGGCGGGAGGGGCAGATACGCAGTATTTT. Translated, it gives CASSLGLAGGADTQYF. The rearrangement links TRBV28 to TRBJ2-3; TRBD2 matches at 9 bases. Germline CDR1 and CDR2: MDHEN and SYDVKM. After removal of 3 bases from V and 4 bases from J, the junction contained 8 bases not matched to a gene. The CDR3 runs to 16 residues.

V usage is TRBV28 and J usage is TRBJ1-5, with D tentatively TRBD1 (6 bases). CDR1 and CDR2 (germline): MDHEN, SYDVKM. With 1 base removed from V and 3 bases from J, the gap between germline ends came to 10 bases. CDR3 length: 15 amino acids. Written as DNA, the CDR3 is TGTGCCAGCAGTTTATCCGGACAGAACAATCAGCCCCAGCATTTT. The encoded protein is CASSLSGQNNQPQHF. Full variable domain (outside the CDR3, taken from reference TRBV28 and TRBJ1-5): DVKVTQSSRYLVKRTGEKVFLECVQDMDHENMFWYRQDPGLGLRLIYFSYDVKMKEKGDIPEGYSVSREKKERFSLILESASTNQTSMYLCASSLSGQNNQPQHFGDGTRLSIL.

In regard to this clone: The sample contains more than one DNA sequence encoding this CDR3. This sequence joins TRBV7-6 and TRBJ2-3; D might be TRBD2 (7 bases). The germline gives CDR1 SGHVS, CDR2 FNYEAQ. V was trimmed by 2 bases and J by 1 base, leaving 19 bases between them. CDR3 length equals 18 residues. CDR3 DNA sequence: TGTGCCAGCAGCTTATGGCCGCCGCTGGGGGGGCGCACAGATACGCAGTATTTT. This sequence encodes CASSLWPPLGGRTDTQYF. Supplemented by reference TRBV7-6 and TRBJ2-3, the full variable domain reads GAGVSQSPRYKVTKRGQDVALRCDPISGHVSLYWYRQALGQGPEFLTYFNYEAQQDKSGLPNDRFSAERPEGSISTLTIQRTEQRDSAMYRCASSLWPPLGGRTDTQYFGPGTRLTVL.

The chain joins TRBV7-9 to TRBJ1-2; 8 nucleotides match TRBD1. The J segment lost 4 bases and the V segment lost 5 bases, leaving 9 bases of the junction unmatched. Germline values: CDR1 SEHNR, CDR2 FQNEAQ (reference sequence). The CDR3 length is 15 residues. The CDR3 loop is CASSPTTGVGYGYTF. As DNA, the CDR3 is TGTGCCAGCAGCCCCACGACAGGGGTCGGCTATGGCTACACCTTC.

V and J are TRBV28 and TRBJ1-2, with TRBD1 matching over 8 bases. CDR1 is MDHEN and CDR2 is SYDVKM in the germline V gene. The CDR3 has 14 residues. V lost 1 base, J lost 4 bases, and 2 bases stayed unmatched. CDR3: CASSLSGGSYGYTF. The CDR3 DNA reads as TGTGCCAGCAGTTTATCAGGGGGCAGCTATGGCTACACCTTC.

The CDR3 DNA reads as TGTGCCAGCAGCTTAGAGGGACTAGCGGGGGGATACACCGGGGAGCTGTTTTTT. Protein product: CASSLEGLAGGYTGELFF. The genes are TRBV7-2 and TRBJ2-2; the match to TRBD2 covers 15 bases. V trimming: 1 base; J trimming: 3 bases; junction bases outside the gene matches: 3. Germline V gene data show CDR1 as SGHTA and CDR2 as FQGNSA. The CDR3 has 18 amino acids.